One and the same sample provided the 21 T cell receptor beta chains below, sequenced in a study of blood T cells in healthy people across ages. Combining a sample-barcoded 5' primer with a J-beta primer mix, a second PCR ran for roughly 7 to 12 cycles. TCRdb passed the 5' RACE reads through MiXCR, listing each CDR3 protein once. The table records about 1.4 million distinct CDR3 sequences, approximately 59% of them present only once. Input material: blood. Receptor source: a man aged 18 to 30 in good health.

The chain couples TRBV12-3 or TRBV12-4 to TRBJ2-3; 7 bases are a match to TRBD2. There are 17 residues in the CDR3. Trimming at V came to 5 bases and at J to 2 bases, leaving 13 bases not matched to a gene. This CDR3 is CASSKNHGTTITDTQYF. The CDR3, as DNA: TGTGCCAGCAGTAAGAACCACGGGACTACTATCACAGATACGCAGTATTTT.

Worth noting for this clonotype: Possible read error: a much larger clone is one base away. CDR3 nucleotide sequence: TGTGCCAGCAGCGACAGGGTTTTGGAGTACTTC. It is translated as CASSDRVLEYF. The chain joins TRBV2 to TRBJ2-5; TRBD1 agrees at 7 bases. Germline CDR1 SNHLY, CDR2 FYNNEI. The length of the CDR3 is 11 residues. Losses at the gene ends were 6 bases for V and 12 bases for J; bases not matched to a gene: 7.

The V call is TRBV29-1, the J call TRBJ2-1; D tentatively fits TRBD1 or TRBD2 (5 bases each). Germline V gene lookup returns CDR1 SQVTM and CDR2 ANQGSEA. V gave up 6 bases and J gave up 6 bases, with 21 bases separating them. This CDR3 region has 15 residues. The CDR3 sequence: CSVRGGEGKINEQFF. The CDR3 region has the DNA TGCAGCGTGAGGGGTGGAGAGGGCAAAATCAATGAGCAGTTCTTC.

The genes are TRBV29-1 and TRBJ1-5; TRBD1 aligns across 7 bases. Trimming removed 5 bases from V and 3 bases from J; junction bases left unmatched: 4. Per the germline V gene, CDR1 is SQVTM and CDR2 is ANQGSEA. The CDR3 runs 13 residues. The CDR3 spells CSVSDRNNQPQHF. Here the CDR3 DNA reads TGCAGCGTTTCGGACAGGAACAATCAGCCCCAGCATTTT.

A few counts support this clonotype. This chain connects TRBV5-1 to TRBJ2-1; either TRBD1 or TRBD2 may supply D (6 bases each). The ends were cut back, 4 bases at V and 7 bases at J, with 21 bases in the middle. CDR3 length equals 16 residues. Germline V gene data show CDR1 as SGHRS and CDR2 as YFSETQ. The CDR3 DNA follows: TGCGCCAGCAGCCGGATGATAGGGGGGTGGGATAATGAGCAGTTCTTC. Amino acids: CASSRMIGGWDNEQFF.

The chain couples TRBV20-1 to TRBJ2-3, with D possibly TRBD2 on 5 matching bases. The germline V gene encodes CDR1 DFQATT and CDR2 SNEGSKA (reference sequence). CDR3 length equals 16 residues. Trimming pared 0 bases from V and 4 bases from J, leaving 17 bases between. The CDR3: CSAREALSGRADTQYF. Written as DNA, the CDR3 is TGCAGTGCTAGAGAAGCTCTAAGCGGTAGGGCAGATACGCAGTATTTT.

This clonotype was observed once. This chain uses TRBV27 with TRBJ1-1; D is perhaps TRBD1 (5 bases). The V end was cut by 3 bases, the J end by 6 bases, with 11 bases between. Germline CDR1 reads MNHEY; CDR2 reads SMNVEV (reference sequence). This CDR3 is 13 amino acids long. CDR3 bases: TGTGCCAGCAGTTTGGGAAGGGGACCTGAAGCTTTCTTT. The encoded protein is CASSLGRGPEAFF.

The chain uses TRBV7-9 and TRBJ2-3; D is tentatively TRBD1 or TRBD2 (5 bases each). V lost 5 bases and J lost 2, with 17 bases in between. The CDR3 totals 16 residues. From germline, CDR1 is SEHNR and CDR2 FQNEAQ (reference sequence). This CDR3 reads CASSKSGGGATDTQYF. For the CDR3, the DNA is TGTGCCAGCAGCAAATCTGGGGGTGGGGCCACAGATACGCAGTATTTT. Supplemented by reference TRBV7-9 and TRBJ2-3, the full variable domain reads DTGVSQNPRHKITKRGQNVTFRCDPISEHNRLYWYRQTLGQGPEFLTYFQNEAQLEKSRLLSDRFSAERPKGSFSTLEIQRTEQGDSAMYLCASSKSGGGATDTQYFGPGTRLTVL.

CDR3 protein: CASSFWIGETQYF. CDR3 bases: TGTGCCAGCAGCTTTTGGATTGGGGAGACCCAGTACTTC. V is TRBV5-6 and J is TRBJ2-5, with D unclear. Germline lookup yields CDR1 SGHDT and CDR2 YYEEEE. V was pared by 2 bases and J by 5 bases, with 10 bases between. CDR3 length: 13 residues.

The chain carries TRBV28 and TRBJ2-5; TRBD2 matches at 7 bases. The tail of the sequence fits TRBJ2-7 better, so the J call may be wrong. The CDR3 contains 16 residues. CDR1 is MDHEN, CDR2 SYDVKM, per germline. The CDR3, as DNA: TGTGCCAGCAGTAGCCCGGTTCCTAGCGGTAACTACGAGCAGTACTTC. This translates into CASSSPVPSGNYEQYF.

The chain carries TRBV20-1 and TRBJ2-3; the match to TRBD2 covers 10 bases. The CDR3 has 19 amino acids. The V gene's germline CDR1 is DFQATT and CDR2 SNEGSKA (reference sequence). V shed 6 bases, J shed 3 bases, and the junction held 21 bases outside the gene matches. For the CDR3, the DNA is TGCAGTGCCCAAAAGGGGCGGCTAGCGGGGGCCAAGATAACAGATACGCAGTATTTT. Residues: CSAQKGRLAGAKITDTQYF.

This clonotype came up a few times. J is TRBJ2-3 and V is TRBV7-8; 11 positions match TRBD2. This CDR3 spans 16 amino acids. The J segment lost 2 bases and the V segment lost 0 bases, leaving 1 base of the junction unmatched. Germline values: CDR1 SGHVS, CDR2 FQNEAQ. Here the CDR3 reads CASSLALAGATDTQYF. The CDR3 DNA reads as TGTGCCAGCAGCTTAGCACTAGCGGGGGCCACAGATACGCAGTATTTT.

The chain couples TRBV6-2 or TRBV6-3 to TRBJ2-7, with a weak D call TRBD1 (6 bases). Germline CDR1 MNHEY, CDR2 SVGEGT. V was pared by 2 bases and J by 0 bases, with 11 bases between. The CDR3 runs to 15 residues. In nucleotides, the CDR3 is TGTGCCAGCAGTTACGGAGACAGGTTCTCCTACGAGCAGTACTTC. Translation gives CASSYGDRFSYEQYF.

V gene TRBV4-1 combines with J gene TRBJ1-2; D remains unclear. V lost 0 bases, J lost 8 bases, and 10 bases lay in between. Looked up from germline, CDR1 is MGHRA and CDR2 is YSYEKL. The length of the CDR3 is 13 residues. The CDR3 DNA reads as TGCGCCAGCAGCCAAGAAGGCCACCTAGGCTACACCTTC. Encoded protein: CASSQEGHLGYTF.

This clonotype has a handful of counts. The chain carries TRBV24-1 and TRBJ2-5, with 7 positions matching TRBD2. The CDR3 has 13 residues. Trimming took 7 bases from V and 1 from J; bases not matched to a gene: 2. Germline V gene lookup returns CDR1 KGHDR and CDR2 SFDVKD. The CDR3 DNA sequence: TGTGCCACCAGATCTAGCGGCCAAGAGACCCAGTACTTC. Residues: CATRSSGQETQYF.

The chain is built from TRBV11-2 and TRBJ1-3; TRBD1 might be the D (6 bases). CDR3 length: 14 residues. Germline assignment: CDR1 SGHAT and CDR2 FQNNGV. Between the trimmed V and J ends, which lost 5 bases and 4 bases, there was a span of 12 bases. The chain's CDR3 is CASSRGQEGNTIYF. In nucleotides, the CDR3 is TGTGCCAGCAGCAGGGGACAAGAAGGAAACACCATATATTTT.

The chain's CDR3 is CASSVNRVETQYF. CDR3 nucleotide sequence: TGTGCCAGCAGCGTAAACAGGGTAGAGACCCAGTACTTC. V gene TRBV9 combines with J gene TRBJ2-5; tentatively, D is TRBD1 (6 bases). CDR1 SGDLS and CDR2 YYNGEE come from the germline V gene. The germline V and J ends were trimmed by 1 base and 4 bases, with 8 bases remaining between them. CDR3 size: 13 residues.

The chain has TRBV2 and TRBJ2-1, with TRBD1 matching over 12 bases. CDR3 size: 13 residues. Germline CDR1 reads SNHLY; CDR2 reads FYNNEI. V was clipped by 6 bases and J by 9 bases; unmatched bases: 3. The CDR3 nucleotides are TGTGCCAGCAGGGGACAGGGGGCGGGTGAGCAGTTCTTC. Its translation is CASRGQGAGEQFF.

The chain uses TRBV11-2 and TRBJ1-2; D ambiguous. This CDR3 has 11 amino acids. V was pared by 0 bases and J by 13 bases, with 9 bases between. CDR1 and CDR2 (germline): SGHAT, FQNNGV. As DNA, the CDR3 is TGTGCCAGCAGCTTAGATTGGGTTGCCACCTTC. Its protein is CASSLDWVATF. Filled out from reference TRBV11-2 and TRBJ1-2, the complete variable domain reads EAGVAQSPRYKIIEKRQSVAFWCNPISGHATLYWYQQILGQGPKLLIQFQNNGVVDDSQLPKDRFSAERLKGVDSTLKIQPAKLEDSAVYLCASSLDWVATFGSGTRLTVV.

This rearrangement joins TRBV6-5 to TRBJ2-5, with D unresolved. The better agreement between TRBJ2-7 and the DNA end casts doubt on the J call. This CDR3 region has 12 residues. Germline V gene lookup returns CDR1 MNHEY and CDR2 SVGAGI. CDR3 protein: CASTSGSNEQYF. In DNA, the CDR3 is TGTGCCAGCACCTCAGGCAGTAACGAGCAGTACTTC.

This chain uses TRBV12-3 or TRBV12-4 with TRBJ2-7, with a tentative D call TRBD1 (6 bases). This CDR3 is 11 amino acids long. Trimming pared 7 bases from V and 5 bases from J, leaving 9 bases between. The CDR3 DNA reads TGTGCCAGCAAGGGGGATCACGAGCAGTACTTC. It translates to CASKGDHEQYF.